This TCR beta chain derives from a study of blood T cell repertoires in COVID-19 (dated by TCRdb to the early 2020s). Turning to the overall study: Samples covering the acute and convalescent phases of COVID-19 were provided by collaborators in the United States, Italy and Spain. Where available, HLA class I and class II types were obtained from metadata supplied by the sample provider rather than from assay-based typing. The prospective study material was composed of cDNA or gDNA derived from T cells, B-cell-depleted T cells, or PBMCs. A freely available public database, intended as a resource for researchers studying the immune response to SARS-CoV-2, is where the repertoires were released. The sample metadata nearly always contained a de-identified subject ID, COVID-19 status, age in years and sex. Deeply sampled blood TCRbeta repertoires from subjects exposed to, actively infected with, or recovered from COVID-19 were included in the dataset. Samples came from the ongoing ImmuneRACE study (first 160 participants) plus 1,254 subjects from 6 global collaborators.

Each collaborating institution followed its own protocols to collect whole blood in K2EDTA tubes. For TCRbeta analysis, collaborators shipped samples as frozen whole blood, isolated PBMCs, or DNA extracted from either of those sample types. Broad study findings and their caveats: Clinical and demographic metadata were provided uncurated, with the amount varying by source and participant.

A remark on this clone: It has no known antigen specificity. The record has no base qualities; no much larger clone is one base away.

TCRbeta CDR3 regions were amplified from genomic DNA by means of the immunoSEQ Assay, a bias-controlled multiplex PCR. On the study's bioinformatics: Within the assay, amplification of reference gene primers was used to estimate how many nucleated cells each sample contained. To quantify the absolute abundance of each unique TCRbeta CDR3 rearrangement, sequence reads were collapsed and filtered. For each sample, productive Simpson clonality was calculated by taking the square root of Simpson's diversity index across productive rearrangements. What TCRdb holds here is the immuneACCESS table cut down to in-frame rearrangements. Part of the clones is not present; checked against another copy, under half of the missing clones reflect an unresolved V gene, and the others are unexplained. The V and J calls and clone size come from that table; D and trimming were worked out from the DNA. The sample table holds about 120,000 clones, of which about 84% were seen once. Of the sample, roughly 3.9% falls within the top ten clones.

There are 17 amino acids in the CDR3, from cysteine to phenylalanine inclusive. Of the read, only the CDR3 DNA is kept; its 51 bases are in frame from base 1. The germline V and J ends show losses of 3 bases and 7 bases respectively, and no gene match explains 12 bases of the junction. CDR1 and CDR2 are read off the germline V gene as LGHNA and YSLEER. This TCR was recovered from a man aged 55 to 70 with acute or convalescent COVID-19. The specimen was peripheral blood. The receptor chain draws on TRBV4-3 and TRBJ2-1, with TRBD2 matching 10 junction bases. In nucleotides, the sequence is TGCGCCAGCAGCCAGAGGGTGGGACTAGCGCGACGTAATGAGCAGTTCTTC. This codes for CASSQRVGLARRNEQFF.